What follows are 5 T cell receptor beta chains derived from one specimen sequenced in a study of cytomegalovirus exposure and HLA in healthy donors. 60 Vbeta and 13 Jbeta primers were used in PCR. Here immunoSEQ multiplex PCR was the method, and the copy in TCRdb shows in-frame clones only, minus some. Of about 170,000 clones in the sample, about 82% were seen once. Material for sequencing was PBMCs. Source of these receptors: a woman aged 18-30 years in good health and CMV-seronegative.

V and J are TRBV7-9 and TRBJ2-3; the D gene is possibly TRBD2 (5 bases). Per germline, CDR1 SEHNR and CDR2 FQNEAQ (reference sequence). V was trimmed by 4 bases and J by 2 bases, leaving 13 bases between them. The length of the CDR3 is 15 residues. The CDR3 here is CASSSLSENTDTQYF. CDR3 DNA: TGTGCCAGCAGCTCGCTTAGCGAAAACACAGATACGCAGTATTTT.

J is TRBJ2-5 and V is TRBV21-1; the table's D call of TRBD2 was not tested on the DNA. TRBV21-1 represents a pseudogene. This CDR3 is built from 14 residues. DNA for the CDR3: TGTGCCAGCAGCACCGGGACTTTCCAAGAGACCCAGTACTTC. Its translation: CASSTGTFQETQYF.

The CDR3 loop reads CASSPDRSSLSYEQYF. The CDR3 DNA reads TGTGCCAGCAGTCCGGACAGGTCGTCCCTCTCCTACGAGCAGTACTTC. The chain carries TRBV28 and TRBJ2-7; 7 bases are a match to TRBD1. This CDR3 region has 16 residues. The germline V gene encodes CDR1 MDHEN and CDR2 SYDVKM. The V segment lost 5 bases and the J segment 0 bases; nucleotides outside the gene matches: 10.

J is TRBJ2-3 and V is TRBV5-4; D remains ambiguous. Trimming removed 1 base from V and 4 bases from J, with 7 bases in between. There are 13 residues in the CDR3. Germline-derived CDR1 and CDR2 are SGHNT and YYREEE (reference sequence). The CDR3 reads CASSLFSADTQYF. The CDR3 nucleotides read TGTGCCAGCAGCTTGTTCTCTGCAGATACGCAGTATTTT.

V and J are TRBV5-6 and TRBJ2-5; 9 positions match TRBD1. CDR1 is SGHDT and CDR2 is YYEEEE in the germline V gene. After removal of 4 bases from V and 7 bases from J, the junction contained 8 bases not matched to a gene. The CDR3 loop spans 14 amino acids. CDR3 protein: CASSEDRGEGTQYF. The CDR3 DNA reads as TGTGCCAGCAGCGAGGACAGGGGAGAAGGGACCCAGTACTTC.